These 23 T cell receptor beta chains were all obtained from the same sample, sequenced in a study of T cell repertoires in cytomegalovirus infection. TCRdb recomputed calls from the reads with MiXCR, one row per CDR3 protein. The data hold 740,000 or so distinct CDR3 sequences, with about a third observed a single time. The material sequenced was PBMCs. These TCRs come from a human donor in good health (CMV status not recorded). Some clones in this sample may be carry-over from other donors' samples.

The V gene is TRBV7-9, the J gene TRBJ1-6, with D unclear. The CDR3 has 13 residues. Trimming removed 5 bases from V and 8 bases from J, with 10 bases in between. Germline V gene data show CDR1 as SEHNR and CDR2 as FQNEAQ (reference sequence). The CDR3 DNA sequence: TGTGCCAGCAGCCAAAACAGTGATTCACCCCTCCACTTT. Translating gives CASSQNSDSPLHF.

The rearrangement joins TRBV10-3 to TRBJ2-1, with 8 bases lining up with TRBD2. Trimming removed 6 bases from V and 5 bases from J; junction bases left unmatched: 12. Germline CDR1 reads ENHRY; CDR2 reads SYGVKD. This CDR3 comprises 16 residues. The CDR3: CAIRVSGEIGDNEQFF. The CDR3 DNA sequence: TGTGCCATCAGGGTTAGCGGGGAGATAGGAGACAATGAGCAGTTCTTC.

Turning to this clonotype: One end of the junction fails to match germline, which may point to a read error. V usage is TRBV15 and J usage is TRBJ1-5; D perhaps matches TRBD1 (5 bases). The length of the CDR3 is 15 residues. Per germline, CDR1 LNHNV and CDR2 YYDKDF (reference sequence). CDR3 sequence reads: CDTSRVGESNQPQHF. The CDR3 DNA is TGTGACACCAGCAGGGTAGGGGAAAGCAATCAGCCCCAGCATTTT.

The rearrangement links TRBV12-3 or TRBV12-4 to TRBJ1-1; the D gene is possibly TRBD1 (5 bases). The CDR3 extends over 14 amino acids. V dropped 0 bases and J dropped 5 bases, with 10 bases sitting between them. The CDR3 coding sequence is TGTGCCAGCAGTTTAGCCAGGGCACGGACTGAAGCTTTCTTT. This codes for CASSLARARTEAFF.

The chain combines TRBV11-2 with TRBJ2-7; D may be TRBD1 (6 bases). CDR3 size: 13 residues. CDR1 is SGHAT, CDR2 FQNNGV, per germline. V was trimmed by 1 base and J by 7 bases, leaving 11 bases between them. In nucleotides, the CDR3 is TGTGCCAGCAGCTTAGGGATGGGGGCGGAGCAGTACTTC. Translation: CASSLGMGAEQYF.

In this sample, this clonotype turned up many times. The chain has TRBV7-2 and TRBJ2-1; the match to TRBD1 covers 7 bases. The CDR3 has 14 residues. Trimming cost V 5 bases and J 4 bases; bases outside gene matches: 5. The V gene's germline CDR1 is SGHTA and CDR2 FQGNSA. The chain's CDR3 is CASSPRQGYNEQFF. CDR3 nucleotides: TGTGCCAGCAGCCCCAGACAGGGATACAATGAGCAGTTCTTC.

The rearrangement uses TRBV6-4 and TRBJ2-1; D ambiguous. V was cut by 5 bases and J by 0 bases, with 11 bases left in between. The CDR3 totals 15 residues. Germline CDR1 and CDR2: MRHNA and SNTAGT. The CDR3 DNA follows: TGTGCCAGCAGTATGCAGGCGAGCTCCTACAATGAGCAGTTCTTC. This translates into CASSMQASSYNEQFF.

This clonotype occurred many times. V usage is TRBV7-2 and J usage is TRBJ2-1; D is possibly TRBD2 (5 bases). The CDR3 runs to 16 residues. The germline V gene has CDR1 SGHTA and CDR2 FQGNSA. The V gene lost 4 bases and the J gene lost 2 bases, with 15 bases spanning the gap. CDR3 sequence (DNA): TGTGCCAGCAGCTCCTTTATAAGCGGACCCTACAATGAGCAGTTCTTC. Translated: CASSSFISGPYNEQFF.

This clonotype has ten or more counts. The rearrangement uses TRBV7-8 and TRBJ1-3; D unclear. This CDR3 has 17 amino acids. Germline lookup yields CDR1 SGHVS and CDR2 FQNEAQ. Deletions cut 2 bases from V and 2 bases from J, with 16 bases between. CDR3 sequence (DNA): TGTGCCAGCAGCTTATACTGGGAGAGTGAAACTGGAAACACCATATATTTT. Translated, it gives CASSLYWESETGNTIYF. The full variable domain, rest sourced from reference TRBV7-8 and TRBJ1-3, is GAGVSQSPRYKVAKRGQDVALRCDPISGHVSLFWYQQALGQGPEFLTYFQNEAQLDKSGLPSDRFFAERPEGSVSTLKIQRTQQEDSAVYLCASSLYWESETGNTIYFGEGSWLTVV.

This chain joins TRBV10-3 and TRBJ2-3; no reliable D call. This CDR3 region has 12 residues. The V and J ends lost 2 bases and 6 bases respectively, with 6 bases between them. CDR1 ENHRY and CDR2 SYGVKD come from the germline V gene. In DNA, the CDR3 is TGTGCCATCAGTGAGATACTTGATACGCAGTATTTT. This translates into CAISEILDTQYF.

This clonotype was recorded many times. The V and J genes are TRBV12-3 or TRBV12-4 and TRBJ2-2, with TRBD2 matching 7 bases. The CDR3 spans 14 residues. The ends lost 8 bases at V and 0 bases at J; junction bases unmatched: 3. CDR3 residues: CASQRGANTGELFF. The CDR3 DNA is TGTGCCAGCCAGCGGGGTGCGAACACCGGGGAGCTGTTTTTT.

This clonotype showed up just a few times. This may stem from a read error, because a much larger clone lies one nucleotide away. This CDR3 is missing its conserved last phenylalanine or tryptophan, likely due to a read error. The chain employs TRBV7-2 and TRBJ2-7, with a weak D call TRBD1 (6 bases). Trimming left V 4 bases short and J 1 base short, with 11 bases between. Germline lookup yields CDR1 SGHTA and CDR2 FQGNSA. This CDR3 comprises 14 residues. The CDR3 reads CASSSQGSSYEQYL. CDR3 DNA sequence: TGTGCCAGCAGCTCACAGGGAAGTTCCTACGAGCAGTACTTA.

The chain combines TRBV11-2 with TRBJ1-3; D unclear. V lost 6 bases and J 0 bases, leaving 21 bases between the germline ends. Germline CDR1 reads SGHAT; CDR2 reads FQNNGV. This CDR3 spans 18 amino acids. DNA for the CDR3: TGTGCCAGCAGGGCCCGAGGGCTTTCGAGTTTCTCTGGAAACACCATATATTTT. This codes for CASRARGLSSFSGNTIYF.

As concerns this clonotype: Its ends do not fully match the called genes, so a read error is possible. V usage is TRBV28 and J usage is TRBJ2-7; 7 bases are a match to TRBD1. This CDR3 contains 14 residues. Germline values: CDR1 MDHEN, CDR2 SYDVKM. In nucleotides, the CDR3 is TGTGCCAGCAGTTTATTAGGGGGCGACTACGATCAGTACTTC. Its translation is CASSLLGGDYDQYF.

This clonotype was seen ten or more times. The chain uses TRBV6-6 and TRBJ1-5, with no clear D. The CDR3 length is 17 residues. Germline assignment: CDR1 MNHNY and CDR2 SVGAGI (reference sequence). Trimming shortened V by 0 bases and J by 0 bases, and 12 bases separated the two germline ends. The CDR3 DNA reads as TGTGCCAGCAGTTACTCTGATGGGCAGTATAGCAATCAGCCCCAGCATTTT. Its translation: CASSYSDGQYSNQPQHF.

This clonotype was found once. This sequence joins TRBV10-3 and TRBJ2-1, with 7 positions matching TRBD2. Germline V lookup: CDR1 ENHRY, CDR2 SYGVKD. V dropped 11 bases and J dropped 5; count of bases not matched to a gene: 6. This CDR3 region has 12 residues. CDR3 protein: CAAGEFNNEQFF. The CDR3 DNA is TGTGCCGCGGGGGAGTTCAACAATGAGCAGTTCTTC.

The rearrangement uses TRBV2 and TRBJ2-2; TRBD2 is a possible D gene (5 bases). The CDR3 covers 15 residues. CDR1 and CDR2 from the germline V gene are SNHLY and FYNNEI. Trimming shortened V by 4 bases and J by 1 base, and 10 bases separated the two germline ends. This chain's CDR3 is CASSGPGMNTGELFF. CDR3 DNA: TGTGCCAGCAGTGGCCCGGGAATGAACACCGGGGAGCTGTTTTTT. Variable domain in full (rest from reference TRBV2 and TRBJ2-2): EPEVTQTPSHQVTQMGQEVILRCVPISNHLYFYWYRQILGQKVEFLVSFYNNEISEKSEIFDDQFSVERPDGSNFTLKIRSTKLEDSAMYFCASSGPGMNTGELFFGEGSRLTVL.

This clonotype was picked up many times. This chain uses TRBV2 with TRBJ1-4; D ambiguous. CDR3 length: 16 residues. Germline assignment: CDR1 SNHLY and CDR2 FYNNEI. Trimming removed 0 bases from V and 4 bases from J, with 12 bases in between. The CDR3 loop reads CASSEANSGFNEKLFF. The CDR3 coding sequence is TGTGCCAGCAGTGAAGCGAACAGCGGCTTTAATGAAAAACTGTTTTTT.

Regarding this clonotype: Being one base from a much bigger clone, this may be a read error. The chain is built from TRBV10-3 and TRBJ1-1; 9 bases map to TRBD1. Per germline, CDR1 ENHRY and CDR2 SYGVKD. The CDR3 has 13 amino acids. The CDR3 spells CAIKTGGNTEALF. The CDR3 DNA follows: TGTGCCATCAAGACAGGGGGAAACACGGAAGCTTTATTT.

Regarding this clonotype: This may be a read error: a much more frequent sequence differs by one nucleotide. The rearrangement joins TRBV6-6 to TRBJ1-5; no definite D call. Per the germline V gene, CDR1 is MNHNY and CDR2 is SVGAGI (reference sequence). The CDR3 totals 11 residues. In nucleotides, the CDR3 is TGTGACAGCAGCCATAATCAGCCCCAGCATTTT. This codes for CDSSHNQPQHF.

This clonotype was observed a single time. Here the CDR3 omits its conserved ending phenylalanine or tryptophan, so a read error is the likely source. The V gene is TRBV7-9, the J gene TRBJ2-7; the D gene is possibly TRBD1 (5 bases). The CDR3 spans 15 residues. V dropped 0 bases and J dropped 2 bases, with 11 bases sitting between them. The germline V gene has CDR1 SEHNR and CDR2 FQNEAQ (reference sequence). In DNA form, the CDR3 reads TGTGCCAGCAGCTTAGCTGGGGCCCGAACCTACGAGCAGTACTTA. This sequence encodes CASSLAGARTYEQYL.

The rearrangement links TRBV5-1 to TRBJ2-5, with D perhaps matching TRBD1 (6 bases). Germline CDR1 is SGHRS and CDR2 is YFSETQ. Trimming left V 4 bases short and J 1 base short, with 14 bases between. The CDR3 contains 15 residues. The CDR3 DNA reads as TGCGCCAGCAGCATGGACAGTACCTCCCAAGAGACCCAGTACTTC. Amino acids: CASSMDSTSQETQYF.

Turning to this clonotype: A read error is possible here, since a much larger clone lies one base away. The chain has TRBV12-3 or TRBV12-4 and TRBJ1-5; maybe TRBD1 (6 bases). This CDR3 contains 15 residues. CDR3 nucleotides: TGTGCCAGCAGTCCTACAGGGCAAAGCAATCAGCCCCAGCCTTTT. This encodes CASSPTGQSNQPQPF.